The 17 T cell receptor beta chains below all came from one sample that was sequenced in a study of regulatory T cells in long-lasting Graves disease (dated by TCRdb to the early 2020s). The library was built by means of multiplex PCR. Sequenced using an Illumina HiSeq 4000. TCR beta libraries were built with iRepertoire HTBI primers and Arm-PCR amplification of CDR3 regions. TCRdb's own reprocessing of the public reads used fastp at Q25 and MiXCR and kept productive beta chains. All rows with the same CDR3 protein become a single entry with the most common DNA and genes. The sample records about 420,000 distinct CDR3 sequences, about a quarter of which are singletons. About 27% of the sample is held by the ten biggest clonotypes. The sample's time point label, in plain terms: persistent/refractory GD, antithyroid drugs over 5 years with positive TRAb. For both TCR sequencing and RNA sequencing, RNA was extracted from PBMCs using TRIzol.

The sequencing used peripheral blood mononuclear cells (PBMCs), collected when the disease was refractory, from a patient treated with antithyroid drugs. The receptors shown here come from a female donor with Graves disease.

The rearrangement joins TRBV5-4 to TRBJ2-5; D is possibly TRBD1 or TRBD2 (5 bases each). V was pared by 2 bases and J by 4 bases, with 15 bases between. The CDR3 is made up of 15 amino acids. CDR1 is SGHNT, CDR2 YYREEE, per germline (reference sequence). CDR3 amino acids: CASSFGLGPIETQYF. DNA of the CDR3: TGTGCCAGCAGCTTCGGCTTGGGACCTATAGAGACCCAGTACTTC.

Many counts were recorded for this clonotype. In DNA, the CDR3 is TGTGCCAGCAGCTTATCCCGGAACAGGCAGAACACTGAAGCTTTCTTT. Translation: CASSLSRNRQNTEAFF. The J gene is TRBJ1-1, the V gene TRBV11-2, with a possible D match to TRBD1 (5 bases). The CDR3 covers 16 residues. V gave up 2 bases and J gave up 1 base, with 14 bases separating them. Germline V lookup: CDR1 SGHAT, CDR2 FQNNGV.

The CDR3 is CASSMRDLGPQHF. The CDR3, as DNA: TGTGCCAGTAGTATGAGGGATCTTGGACCCCAGCATTTT. V is TRBV19 and J is TRBJ1-5; D is uncertain. Germline V lookup: CDR1 LNHDA, CDR2 SQIVND (reference sequence). The V end was cut by 3 bases, the J end by 10 bases, with 13 bases between. The CDR3 consists of 13 residues.

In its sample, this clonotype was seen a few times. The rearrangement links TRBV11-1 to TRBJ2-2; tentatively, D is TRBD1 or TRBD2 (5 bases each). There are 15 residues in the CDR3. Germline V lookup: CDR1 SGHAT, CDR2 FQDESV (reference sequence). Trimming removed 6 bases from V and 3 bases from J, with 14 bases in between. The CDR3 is CASSSRDPYTGELFF. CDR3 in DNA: TGTGCCAGCAGTTCCCGGGACCCTTACACCGGGGAGCTGTTTTTT.

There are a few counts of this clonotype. The CDR3 nucleotides are TGTGCCAGCAGCCCCTACTCAGGGTATACCGGGGAGCTGTTTTTT. It specifies CASSPYSGYTGELFF. The rearrangement links TRBV9 to TRBJ2-2; a possible D gene is TRBD1 (5 bases). V was cut by 4 bases and J by 5 bases, with 15 bases left in between. Germline CDR1 is SGDLS and CDR2 is YYNGEE. The CDR3 loop spans 15 amino acids.

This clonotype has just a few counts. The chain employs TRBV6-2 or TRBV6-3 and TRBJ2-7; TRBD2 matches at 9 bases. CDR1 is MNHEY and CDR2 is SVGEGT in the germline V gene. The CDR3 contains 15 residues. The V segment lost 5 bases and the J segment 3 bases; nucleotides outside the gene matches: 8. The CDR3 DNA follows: TGTGCCAGCAGTCTACTTAGCGGGAGCAACTACGAGCAGTACTTC. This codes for CASSLLSGSNYEQYF.

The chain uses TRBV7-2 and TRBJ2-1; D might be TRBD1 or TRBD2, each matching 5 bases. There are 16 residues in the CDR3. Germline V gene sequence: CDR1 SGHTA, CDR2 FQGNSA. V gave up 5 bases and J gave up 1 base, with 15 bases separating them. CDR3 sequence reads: CASSRAGTESYNEQFF. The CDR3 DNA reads TGTGCCAGCAGCCGGGCCGGGACGGAATCCTACAATGAGCAGTTCTTC.

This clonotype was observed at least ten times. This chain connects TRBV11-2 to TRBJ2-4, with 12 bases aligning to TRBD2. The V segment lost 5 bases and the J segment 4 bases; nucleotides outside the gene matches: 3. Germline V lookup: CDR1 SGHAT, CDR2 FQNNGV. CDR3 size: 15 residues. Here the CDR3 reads CASSPGTSGKNIQYF. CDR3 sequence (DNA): TGTGCCAGCAGCCCCGGGACTAGCGGGAAAAACATTCAGTACTTC.

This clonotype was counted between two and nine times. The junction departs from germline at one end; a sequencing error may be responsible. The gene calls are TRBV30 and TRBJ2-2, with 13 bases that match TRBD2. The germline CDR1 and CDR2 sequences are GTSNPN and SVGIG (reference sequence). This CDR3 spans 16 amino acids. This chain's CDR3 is CAWSAGTSGNAGELFF. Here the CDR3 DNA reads TGTGCCTGGAGTGCCGGGACTAGCGGGAACGCCGGGGAGCTGTTTTTT. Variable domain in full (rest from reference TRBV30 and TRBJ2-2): SQTIHQWPATLVQPVGSPLSLECTVEGTSNPNLYWYRQAAGRGLQLLFYSVGIGQISSEVPQNLSASRPQDRQFILSSKKLLLSDSGFYLCAWSAGTSGNAGELFFGEGSRLTVL.

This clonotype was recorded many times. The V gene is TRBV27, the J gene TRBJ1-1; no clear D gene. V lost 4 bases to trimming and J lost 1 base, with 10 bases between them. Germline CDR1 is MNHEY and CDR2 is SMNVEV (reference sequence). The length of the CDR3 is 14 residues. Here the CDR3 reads CASSSAGTNTEAFF. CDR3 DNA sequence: TGTGCCAGCAGTTCGGCAGGCACGAACACTGAAGCTTTCTTT.

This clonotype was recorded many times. The CDR3 sequence is CASSEGTKNSPLHF. The CDR3 coding sequence is TGTGCCAGCAGTGAAGGGACAAAAAATTCACCCCTCCACTTT. The chain joins TRBV2 to TRBJ1-6, with D possibly matching TRBD1 (5 bases). The CDR3 is 14 residues long. Trimming pared 1 base from V and 7 bases from J, leaving 8 bases between. Looked up from germline, CDR1 is SNHLY and CDR2 is FYNNEI. The full variable domain, with the rest looked up from reference TRBV2 and TRBJ1-6, is EPEVTQTPSHQVTQMGQEVILRCVPISNHLYFYWYRQILGQKVEFLVSFYNNEISEKSEIFDDQFSVERPDGSNFTLKIRSTKLEDSAMYFCASSEGTKNSPLHFGNGTRLTVT.

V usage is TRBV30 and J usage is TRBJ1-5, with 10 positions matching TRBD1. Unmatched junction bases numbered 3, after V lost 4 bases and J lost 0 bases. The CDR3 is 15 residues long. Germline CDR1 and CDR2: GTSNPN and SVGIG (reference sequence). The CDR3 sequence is CAWKGQGVSNQPQHF. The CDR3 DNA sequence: TGTGCCTGGAAAGGACAGGGGGTTAGCAATCAGCCCCAGCATTTT.

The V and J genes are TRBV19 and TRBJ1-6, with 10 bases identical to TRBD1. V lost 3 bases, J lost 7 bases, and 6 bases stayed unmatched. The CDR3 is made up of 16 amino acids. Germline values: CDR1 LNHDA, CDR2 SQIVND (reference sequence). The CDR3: CASSIAGTGVNSPLHF. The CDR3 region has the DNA TGTGCCAGTAGTATTGCCGGGACAGGGGTGAATTCACCCCTCCACTTT.

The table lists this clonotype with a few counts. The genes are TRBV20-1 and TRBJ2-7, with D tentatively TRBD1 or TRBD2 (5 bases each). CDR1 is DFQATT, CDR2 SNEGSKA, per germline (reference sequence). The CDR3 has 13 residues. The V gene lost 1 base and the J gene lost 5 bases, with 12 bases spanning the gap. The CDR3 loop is CSARVGTLHEQYF. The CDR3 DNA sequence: TGCAGTGCTAGAGTCGGGACGCTGCACGAGCAGTACTTC.

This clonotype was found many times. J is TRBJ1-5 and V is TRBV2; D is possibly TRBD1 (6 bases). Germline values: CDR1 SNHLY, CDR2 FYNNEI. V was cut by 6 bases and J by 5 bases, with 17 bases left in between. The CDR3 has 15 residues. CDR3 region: CASRTGQLGYQPQHF. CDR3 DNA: TGTGCCAGCAGAACAGGACAGCTTGGCTATCAGCCCCAGCATTTT. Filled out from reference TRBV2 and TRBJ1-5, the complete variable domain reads EPEVTQTPSHQVTQMGQEVILRCVPISNHLYFYWYRQILGQKVEFLVSFYNNEISEKSEIFDDQFSVERPDGSNFTLKIRSTKLEDSAMYFCASRTGQLGYQPQHFGDGTRLSIL.

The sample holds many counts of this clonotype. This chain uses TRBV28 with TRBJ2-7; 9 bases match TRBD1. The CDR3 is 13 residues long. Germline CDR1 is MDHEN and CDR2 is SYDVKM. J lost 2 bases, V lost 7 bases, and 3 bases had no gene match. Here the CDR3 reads CASTGTGTYEQYF. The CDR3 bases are TGTGCCAGCACCGGGACAGGGACCTACGAGCAGTACTTC.

CDR3 nucleotide sequence: TGTGCCTGGAGGGGAACTAGCGGGAACACCGGGGAGCTGTTTTTT. Its translation: CAWRGTSGNTGELFF. The chain carries TRBV30 and TRBJ2-2; 8 bases align to TRBD2. Germline V gene lookup returns CDR1 GTSNPN and CDR2 SVGIG (reference sequence). This CDR3 has 15 residues. The V segment lost 3 bases and the J segment 1 base; nucleotides outside the gene matches: 4.